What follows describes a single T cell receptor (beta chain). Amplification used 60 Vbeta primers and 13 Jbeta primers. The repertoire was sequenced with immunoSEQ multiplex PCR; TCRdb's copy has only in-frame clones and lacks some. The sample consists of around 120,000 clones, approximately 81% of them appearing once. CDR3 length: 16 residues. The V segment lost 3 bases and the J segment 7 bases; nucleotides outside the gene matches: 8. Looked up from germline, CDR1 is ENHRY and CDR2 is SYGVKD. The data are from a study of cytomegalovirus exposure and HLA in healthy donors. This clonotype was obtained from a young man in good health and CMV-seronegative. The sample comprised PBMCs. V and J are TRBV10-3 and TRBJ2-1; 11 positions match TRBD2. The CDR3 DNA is TGTGCCATCAGTGACCACACTAGCGGGAGCCGGAATGAGCAGTTCTTC. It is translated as CAISDHTSGSRNEQFF.